Listed here is a single T cell receptor beta chain. Looked up from germline, CDR1 is SGHRS and CDR2 is YFSETQ. The CDR3 consists of 15 residues. The trim removed 2 bases at V and 4 bases at J, leaving 3 bases unmatched. These data come from a study of blood T cell repertoires in COVID-19. Whole-study context: Samples taken during acute and convalescent COVID-19 were collected in the United States, Italy and Spain.

Study processing details: The authors estimated nucleated cell counts from reference gene primer amplification. Here immunoSEQ multiplex PCR was the method, and the copy in TCRdb shows in-frame clones only, minus some. That table gives V, J and clone size, and the DNA gave D and trimming. This sample carries 200,000 to 300,000 clones, around 86% of them seen once, and the ten largest clones take 10% to 15%. The V call is TRBV5-1, the J call TRBJ2-2; TRBD1 matches at 9 bases. The TCR sequence derives from an elderly man with acute or convalescent COVID-19. Sequencing was performed on peripheral blood. The CDR3 coding sequence is TGCGCCAGCAGCTTAAGGACAGGGGTCACCGGGGAGCTGTTTTTT. This sequence encodes CASSLRTGVTGELFF.